Below are 20 T cell receptor beta chains sequenced from a single sample in a study of cytomegalovirus exposure and HLA in healthy donors. The PCR made use of 60 Vbeta and 13 Jbeta primers. Assay used: immunoSEQ multiplex PCR; TCRdb lists only in-frame clones, some missing. This sample has roughly 110,000 clones, with roughly 70% found just once. Sequences were obtained from PBMCs. These receptor sequences come from a woman between 40 and 50 years old in good health and CMV-seropositive.

This clone came up a few times. The chain couples TRBV19 to TRBJ1-1; 9 bases match TRBD1. The CDR3 consists of 16 residues. Germline assignment: CDR1 LNHDA and CDR2 SQIVND (reference sequence). V gave up 5 bases and J gave up 1 base; unmatched junction bases: 8. The CDR3 DNA reads as TGTGCCAGTAGTGCCCGGGACAGGGTGAGGAACACTGAAGCTTTCTTT. Its protein product is CASSARDRVRNTEAFF.

The rearrangement uses TRBV7-8 and TRBJ1-4, with D unclear. V was trimmed by 5 bases and J by 6 bases, leaving 16 bases between them. The germline gives CDR1 SGHVS, CDR2 FQNEAQ. This CDR3 is 15 amino acids long. The DNA of the CDR3 is TGTGCCAGCAGCCGGGCCCGGGGAACGGATGAAAAACTGTTTTTT. It encodes CASSRARGTDEKLFF.

The chain recombines TRBV11-2 with TRBJ1-6, with 10 bases lining up with TRBD1. The trim removed 4 bases at V and 7 bases at J, leaving 10 bases unmatched. CDR1 SGHAT and CDR2 FQNNGV come from the germline V gene. This CDR3 comprises 17 residues. The chain's CDR3 is CASSSYPGTGVNSPLHF. CDR3 nucleotide sequence: TGTGCCAGCAGCTCATACCCGGGGACAGGGGTCAATTCACCCCTCCACTTT.

A few counts support this clone. The V gene is TRBV5-1, the J gene TRBJ2-7; 11 bases line up with TRBD2. The CDR3 runs 14 residues. The V segment lost 5 bases and the J segment 2 bases; nucleotides outside the gene matches: 3. Germline CDR1 reads SGHRS; CDR2 reads YFSETQ. CDR3 DNA: TGCGCCAGCAGGGGACTAGCGGTGCCCTACGAGCAGTACTTC. Amino acids: CASRGLAVPYEQYF.

This sequence joins TRBV4-2 and TRBJ2-7; 9 nucleotides align to TRBD2. The CDR3 sequence is 17 residues long. The V and J ends lost 1 base and 1 base, in that order; junction bases with no gene match: 8. Germline CDR1 reads LGHNA; CDR2 reads YNFKEQ. CDR3 loop: CASSQVVSGGQSYEQYF. DNA for the CDR3: TGTGCCAGCAGCCAAGTAGTTAGCGGGGGCCAATCCTACGAGCAGTACTTC.

This clone was found once. This chain uses TRBV29-1 with TRBJ1-5, with TRBD1 matching over 7 bases. Trimming cost V 7 bases and J 2 bases; bases outside gene matches: 5. Per the germline V gene, CDR1 is SQVTM and CDR2 is ANQGSEA. CDR3 length: 13 amino acids. The CDR3 DNA follows: TGCAGCGCACAGGGGAACGGCAATCAGCCCCAGCATTTT. It codes for CSAQGNGNQPQHF. Using reference TRBV29-1 and TRBJ1-5 for the parts outside the CDR3, the full variable domain is SAVISQKPSRDICQRGTSLTIQCQVDSQVTMMFWYRQQPGQSLTLIATANQGSEATYESGFVIDKFPISRPNLTFSTLTVSNMSPEDSSIYLCSAQGNGNQPQHFGDGTRLSIL.

The genes are TRBV7-9 and TRBJ2-5, with TRBD2 matching 14 bases. The V gene end was trimmed by 5 bases and the J gene end by 5 bases; junction bases not matched to a gene: 16. Germline values: CDR1 SEHNR, CDR2 FQNEAQ (reference sequence). The CDR3 loop spans 19 amino acids. CDR3 nucleotide sequence: TGTGCCAGCAGCCGAACGCGGACTAGCGGGGGGACAAGCGGGGAGACCCAGTACTTC. Protein: CASSRTRTSGGTSGETQYF.

This rearrangement joins TRBV12-5 to TRBJ2-3; D remains ambiguous. Germline loops: CDR1 LGHNT, CDR2 FRNRAP. The CDR3 spans 13 residues. Trimming took off 0 bases at V and 2 bases at J, with 3 bases between the two ends. This CDR3 reads CASGLVHTDTQYF. DNA of the CDR3: TGTGCTAGTGGTTTGGTACACACAGATACGCAGTATTTT.

The rearrangement joins TRBV4-1 to TRBJ2-2, with 11 bases lining up with TRBD2. V lost 4 bases and J lost 4; bases outside the gene matches: 14. Germline V gene data show CDR1 as MGHRA and CDR2 as YSYEKL. This CDR3 spans 19 amino acids. The CDR3 DNA is TGCGCCAGCAGCCCTACTAGCGGGGGCTTGATTGTGAGCACCGGGGAGCTGTTTTTT. As protein: CASSPTSGGLIVSTGELFF.

The chain employs TRBV27 and TRBJ1-1; 7 bases are shared with TRBD1. CDR1 MNHEY and CDR2 SMNVEV come from the germline V gene (reference sequence). V shed 6 bases and J 0 bases; nucleotides not matched to a gene: 7. The CDR3 runs to 15 residues. CDR3 DNA: TGTGCCAGCAGACCGGGACAGAGAATGAACACTGAAGCTTTCTTT. It specifies CASRPGQRMNTEAFF.

The genes are TRBV7-9 and TRBJ2-1; possibly TRBD1 for D (6 bases). Trimming took off 3 bases at V and 9 bases at J, with 15 bases between the two ends. The germline CDR1 and CDR2 sequences are SEHNR and FQNEAQ (reference sequence). The CDR3 covers 14 residues. CDR3: CASSFTVGAGEQFF. The CDR3 nucleotides read TGTGCCAGCAGCTTCACGGTGGGGGCGGGTGAGCAGTTCTTC.

CDR3 protein: CASSRPGTEAFF. CDR3 DNA: TGCGCCAGCAGCCGCCCGGGGACTGAAGCTTTCTTT. The V and J genes are TRBV4-1 and TRBJ1-1; the D is unclear. Germline CDR1 MGHRA, CDR2 YSYEKL. The CDR3 runs to 12 residues. V lost 4 bases and J 5 bases, leaving 8 bases between the germline ends.

The rearrangement links TRBV5-1 to TRBJ2-5; 9 positions match TRBD1. The CDR3 covers 17 residues. The germline V gene has CDR1 SGHRS and CDR2 YFSETQ. Unmatched junction bases numbered 15, after V lost 4 bases and J lost 5 bases. CDR3 sequence reads: CASSRWALQGAQETQYF. CDR3 DNA: TGCGCCAGCAGCCGTTGGGCGCTACAGGGGGCCCAGGAGACCCAGTACTTC.

The chain carries TRBV4-2 and TRBJ2-2; D unclear. The germline CDR1 and CDR2 sequences are LGHNA and YNFKEQ. The CDR3 sequence is 14 residues long. Trimming took 0 bases from V and 4 from J, leaving 6 bases between them. The CDR3 DNA follows: TGTGCCAGCAGCCAAGATGTCGGCACCGGGGAGCTGTTTTTT. Amino acids: CASSQDVGTGELFF.

The chain is built from TRBV5-1 and TRBJ2-7, with D maybe TRBD2 (5 bases). The CDR3 is made up of 13 amino acids. Looked up from germline, CDR1 is SGHRS and CDR2 is YFSETQ. V lost 2 bases and J lost 5, with 11 bases in between. CDR3: CASSLPRTDEQYF. In nucleotides, the CDR3 is TGCGCCAGCAGCTTACCCAGGACTGACGAGCAGTACTTC.

The rearrangement links TRBV6-5 to TRBJ2-7; the D is unclear. V lost 6 bases and J lost 6, with 9 bases in between. Germline V gene lookup returns CDR1 MNHEY and CDR2 SVGAGI. CDR3 length equals 11 residues. CDR3 DNA: TGTGCCAGCAGCCACACGGGCGAGCAGTACTTC. Translated, it gives CASSHTGEQYF.

This chain links TRBV4-1 with TRBJ1-6; 11 nucleotides match TRBD1. V gave up 3 bases and J gave up 4 bases; unmatched junction bases: 5. This CDR3 is 17 amino acids long. Germline loops: CDR1 MGHRA, CDR2 YSYEKL. CDR3 in DNA: TGCGCCAGCAGCCAGGGGACAGGGGGACTTTATAATTCACCCCTCCACTTT. This codes for CASSQGTGGLYNSPLHF.

The rearrangement links TRBV30 to TRBJ2-1; 7 bases agree with TRBD1. Trimming removed 6 bases from V and 5 bases from J; junction bases left unmatched: 10. Germline V gene lookup returns CDR1 GTSNPN and CDR2 SVGIG (reference sequence). This CDR3 region has 14 residues. For the CDR3, the DNA is TGTGCCTGCCCTGTGACAGGGACGAACAATGAGCAGTTCTTC. The encoded protein is CACPVTGTNNEQFF.

Concerning this clone itself: Other DNA sequences in the same sample also yield this CDR3. V gene TRBV5-6 combines with J gene TRBJ2-7; D ambiguous. The CDR3 loop spans 11 amino acids. Germline values: CDR1 SGHDT, CDR2 YYEEEE. The ends were cut back, 4 bases at V and 3 bases at J, with 5 bases in the middle. The CDR3 region is CASSSYYEQYF. The CDR3 DNA reads as TGTGCCAGCAGCAGCTACTACGAGCAGTACTTC.

V gene TRBV10-1 combines with J gene TRBJ1-1, with D possibly being TRBD1 (5 bases). The CDR3 runs 15 residues. CDR1 is WNHNN, CDR2 SYGVQD, per germline (reference sequence). The V and J ends lost 4 bases and 4 bases respectively, with 16 bases between them. This chain's CDR3 is CASSGKGLPSTEAFF. In nucleotides, the CDR3 is TGCGCCAGCAGTGGGAAGGGACTCCCTAGCACTGAAGCTTTCTTT.